The 12 T cell receptor beta chains presented below share a single source sample, sequenced in a study of Ad26.COV2.S vaccination and SARS-CoV-2 variants. Assay used: immunoSEQ multiplex PCR; TCRdb lists only in-frame clones, some missing. This sample carries 400,000 to 500,000 clones, around nine tenths of them seen once, and the ten largest clones take 3.6%. Treatment specified: roughly 20 received Ad26.COV2.S at low or high dose, single or two shots; roughly 5 received placebo; per-sample allocation not given. Vaccine and placebo recipients were sampled on day 63 after the first injection. The sample consisted of peripheral blood, taken in a trial of Ad26.COV2.S vaccine versus placebo. The receptors come from a person between 18 and 65 years old who received the Ad26.COV2.S COVID-19 vaccine or a placebo.

This chain joins TRBV18 and TRBJ2-2; tentatively, D is TRBD1 (5 bases). Trimming took 1 base from V and 6 from J, leaving 15 bases between them. From germline, CDR1 is KGHSH and CDR2 LQKENI. CDR3 length: 16 amino acids. CDR3 protein: CASSPQGHAPSGELFF. The CDR3 region has the DNA TGTGCCAGCTCACCACAAGGACATGCCCCATCCGGGGAGCTGTTTTTT.

This chain uses TRBV29-1 with TRBJ2-7; D possibly uses TRBD1 or TRBD2 (5 bases each). Germline loops: CDR1 SQVTM, CDR2 ANQGSEA. The CDR3 has 15 amino acids. Trimming stripped 3 bases from V and 4 bases from J, with 19 bases between. CDR3 loop: CSVDRRDGVIYEQYF. DNA for the CDR3: TGCAGCGTTGATCGCCGGGACGGGGTGATATACGAGCAGTACTTC.

The V and J genes are TRBV4-3 and TRBJ1-3, with 8 positions matching TRBD1. V lost 0 bases and J lost 3; bases outside the gene matches: 10. The CDR3 loop spans 18 amino acids. In germline, CDR1 is LGHNA, CDR2 YSLEER. CDR3 in DNA: TGCGCCAGCAGCCAAGAATCCGTGCAGGGGGCATTTGGAAACACCATATATTTT. Protein sequence: CASSQESVQGAFGNTIYF.

The gene calls are TRBV14 and TRBJ2-7; TRBD2 matches 8 bases. Germline V gene data show CDR1 as SGHDN and CDR2 as FVKESK. CDR3 length equals 15 residues. V trimming: 4 bases; J trimming: 1 base; junction bases outside the gene matches: 6. CDR3 amino acids: CASSRGTRRSYEQYF. The CDR3 nucleotides read TGTGCCAGCAGCCGGGGGACTAGAAGATCCTACGAGCAGTACTTC.

Only one count was recorded for this clone. This rearrangement joins TRBV5-5 to TRBJ1-1; possibly TRBD1 for D (5 bases). Per germline, CDR1 SGHKS and CDR2 YYEKEE (reference sequence). The CDR3 has 14 amino acids. Trimming took 0 bases from V and 4 from J, leaving 10 bases between them. This chain's CDR3 is CASSLARGGTEAFF. In DNA form, the CDR3 reads TGTGCCAGCAGCTTGGCTAGGGGTGGCACTGAAGCTTTCTTT.

The chain combines TRBV4-3 with TRBJ2-1; TRBD2 agrees at 11 bases. This CDR3 contains 21 residues. With 0 bases clipped from V and 3 bases from J, the junction kept 16 bases outside the gene matches. Per the germline V gene, CDR1 is LGHNA and CDR2 is YSLEER. CDR3 coding DNA: TGCGCCAGCAGCCAAGATAGTCCTAGCGGGGGGAATACTCCCTACTACAATGAGCAGTTCTTC. Translation: CASSQDSPSGGNTPYYNEQFF.

The table lists this clone with a count of one. J is TRBJ2-3 and V is TRBV7-3; 9 positions agree with TRBD2. V shed 4 bases and J 7 bases; nucleotides not matched to a gene: 12. Germline V gene data show CDR1 as SGHTA and CDR2 as FQGTGA. The CDR3 loop spans 16 amino acids. The CDR3 loop is CASSSHRGGGAYTQYF. CDR3 coding DNA: TGTGCCAGCAGCTCCCACCGCGGCGGGGGGGCTTATACGCAGTATTTT. The entire variable domain, with the rest obtained from reference TRBV7-3 and TRBJ2-3, is as follows: GAGVSQTPSNKVTEKGKYVELRCDPISGHTALYWYRQSLGQGPEFLIYFQGTGAADDSGLPNDRFFAVRPEGSVSTLKIQRTERGDSAVYLCASSSHRGGGAYTQYFGPGTRLTVL.

This clone was picked up a small number of times. The rearrangement joins TRBV6-5 to TRBJ1-6; possibly TRBD1 for D (5 bases). CDR3 size: 13 residues. Between the trimmed V and J ends, which lost 6 bases and 5 bases, there was a span of 8 bases. From germline, CDR1 is MNHEY and CDR2 SVGAGI. CDR3 nucleotide sequence: TGTGCCAGCAGGAGGGGAAATAATTCACCCCTCCACTTT. It is translated as CASRRGNNSPLHF.

The chain combines TRBV6-5 with TRBJ2-3; TRBD2 matches at 11 bases. V gave up 3 bases and J gave up 6 bases; unmatched junction bases: 8. This CDR3 contains 16 residues. Per germline, CDR1 MNHEY and CDR2 SVGAGI. CDR3 sequence: CASSYSLAGGSDTQYF. CDR3 sequence (DNA): TGTGCCAGCAGTTATTCGCTAGCGGGGGGCTCGGATACGCAGTATTTT.

The J gene is TRBJ1-3, the V gene TRBV7-9, with 11 positions matching TRBD1. Looked up from germline, CDR1 is SEHNR and CDR2 is FQNEAQ (reference sequence). The ends lost 2 bases at V and 3 bases at J; junction bases unmatched: 6. The CDR3 consists of 17 residues. CDR3 protein: CASSLFRDRGFGNTIYF. DNA of the CDR3: TGTGCCAGCAGCTTATTCCGGGACAGGGGGTTTGGAAACACCATATATTTT.

The chain recombines TRBV6-1 with TRBJ1-6; D is ambiguous. Trimming stripped 2 bases from V and 8 bases from J, with 13 bases between. CDR3 length equals 15 residues. Germline CDR1 MNHNS, CDR2 SASEGT. CDR3 loop: CASSEIYRADSPLHF. As DNA, the CDR3 is TGTGCCAGCAGTGAAATATATCGGGCGGATTCACCCCTCCACTTT.

The V call is TRBV5-8, the J call TRBJ1-6; no clear D gene. Germline CDR1 is SGHTS and CDR2 is YDEGEE. V was clipped by 6 bases and J by 7 bases, with 20 bases between them. The CDR3 covers 16 residues. The CDR3 protein is CASTLGTARSNSPLHF. The CDR3 bases are TGTGCCAGCACTTTAGGTACAGCTCGATCAAATTCACCCCTCCACTTT.